Below are 17 T cell receptor beta chains sequenced from a single sample in a study. From the 5' RACE reads, TCRdb called clonotypes with MiXCR, one entry per CDR3 protein. Among tens of thousands of distinct CDR3 sequences listed, around 26% were seen once. Sequenced sample: tumor-infiltrating memory CD4+ T cells sorted from the breast tumor. The subset is: memory CD4+ T cells, CD4+CD45RO+CD25-. The receptors here all came from a female donor with breast cancer.

The sample holds a few counts of this clonotype. The chain recombines TRBV20-1 with TRBJ2-1, with D tentatively TRBD1 or TRBD2 (5 bases each). Per germline, CDR1 DFQATT and CDR2 SNEGSKA (reference sequence). This CDR3 spans 13 amino acids. V was trimmed by 3 bases and J by 0 bases, leaving 6 bases between them. The CDR3: CSASGGSYNEQFF. DNA for the CDR3: TGCAGTGCTAGTGGGGGCTCCTACAATGAGCAGTTCTTC.

The chain has TRBV9 and TRBJ2-7; 7 nucleotides agree with TRBD1. This CDR3 is built from 14 residues. Germline V lookup: CDR1 SGDLS, CDR2 YYNGEE. V shed 2 bases, J shed 7 bases, and the junction held 9 bases outside the gene matches. This CDR3 reads CASSVNWDSYEQYF. The CDR3 DNA is TGTGCCAGCAGCGTCAACTGGGACAGCTATGAGCAGTACTTC.

The chain employs TRBV5-1 and TRBJ1-1; D call uncertain. The CDR3 extends over 15 amino acids. Trimming removed 4 bases from V and 1 base from J, with 14 bases in between. Per germline, CDR1 SGHRS and CDR2 YFSETQ. CDR3 coding DNA: TGCGCCAGCAGCGCTCAAGGCAGATCGAACACTGAAGCTTTCTTT. Translated: CASSAQGRSNTEAFF.

This clonotype was detected only a few times. The chain uses TRBV6-1 and TRBJ2-1; D may be TRBD2 (6 bases). Trimming cost V 6 bases and J 5 bases, with 20 bases left between them. CDR3 length: 16 amino acids. Per germline, CDR1 MNHNS and CDR2 SASEGT. CDR3: CASRATGLSRDNEQFF. The CDR3 DNA sequence: TGTGCCAGCAGAGCTACAGGACTATCCAGAGACAATGAGCAGTTCTTC.

The chain employs TRBV6-1 and TRBJ2-7; D could derive from TRBD1 or TRBD2 (5 bases each). Between the trimmed V and J ends, which lost 7 bases and 0 bases, there was a span of 16 bases. The germline V gene has CDR1 MNHNS and CDR2 SASEGT. There are 15 residues in the CDR3. CDR3 sequence reads: CASTLGTASSYEQYF. CDR3 coding DNA: TGTGCCAGCACCCTAGGGACGGCGAGCTCCTACGAGCAGTACTTC.

Points on this clonotype: At one end the junction does not follow the germline gene, possibly because of a read error. The chain carries TRBV24-1 and TRBJ2-1, with D possibly TRBD1 on 6 matching bases. The CDR3 is 17 amino acids. Germline CDR1 reads KGHDR; CDR2 reads SFDVKD. The CDR3 DNA is TGTGCCACCAGTGGTTTGACTGGGGGCAGCTCCTACAATGAGCAGTTCTTC. Its translation is CATSGLTGGSSYNEQFF.

The chain recombines TRBV3-1 with TRBJ1-6; D gene uncertain. V was shortened by 2 bases and J by 10 bases, with 9 bases between the two germline ends. Germline values: CDR1 LGHDT, CDR2 YNNKEL (reference sequence). CDR3 length: 13 amino acids. CDR3 coding DNA: TGTGCCAGCAGCCAAAACAACGGGTCACCCCTCCACTTT. It is translated as CASSQNNGSPLHF.

This clonotype occurred a few times. This rearrangement joins TRBV12-3 or TRBV12-4 to TRBJ2-2; 7 bases fit TRBD2. Trimming at V came to 6 bases and at J to 7 bases, leaving 5 bases not matched to a gene. The CDR3 consists of 13 residues. Written as DNA, the CDR3 is TGTGCCAGCAGCTACGGCGGGGGCGGGGAGCTGTTTTTT. It specifies CASSYGGGGELFF.

The V and J genes are TRBV29-1 and TRBJ2-3; D unclear. The CDR3 has 15 residues. Trimming pared 4 bases from V and 2 bases from J, leaving 16 bases between. Germline-derived CDR1 and CDR2 are SQVTM and ANQGSEA. The CDR3 DNA reads TGCAGCGTTGTCACTCACCTCCGCGCCACAGATACGCAGTATTTT. Its translation is CSVVTHLRATDTQYF.

The chain uses TRBV25-1 and TRBJ1-6, with D hard to call. The germline V gene has CDR1 MGHDK and CDR2 SYGVNS. CDR3 length: 13 residues. Trimming pared 8 bases from V and 10 bases from J, leaving 15 bases between. CDR3 amino acids: CASRGLSESPLHF. CDR3 sequence (DNA): TGTGCCAGCCGTGGACTCTCGGAGTCACCCCTCCACTTT.

This clonotype was seen a handful of times. V is TRBV7-2 and J is TRBJ1-2; 10 bases line up with TRBD1. CDR3 length equals 15 residues. Germline CDR1 SGHTA, CDR2 FQGNSA. V lost 1 base and J lost 3; bases outside the gene matches: 2. CDR3 amino acids: CASSLVGTGDYGYTF. Here the CDR3 DNA reads TGTGCCAGCAGCTTAGTTGGGACAGGGGACTATGGCTACACCTTC.

This chain joins TRBV6-2 or TRBV6-3 and TRBJ1-4; maybe TRBD1 (6 bases). Trimming removed 7 bases at V and 7 bases at J, with 16 bases between. Germline V gene lookup returns CDR1 MNHEY and CDR2 SVGEGT. CDR3 length equals 14 residues. The CDR3 sequence: CASNGMGAGEKLFF. The CDR3 DNA sequence: TGTGCCAGCAACGGTATGGGGGCGGGTGAAAAACTGTTTTTT.

The rearrangement joins TRBV5-1 to TRBJ2-5; unclear D gene. The germline V gene has CDR1 SGHRS and CDR2 YFSETQ. CDR3 size: 14 residues. With 5 bases removed from V and 7 bases from J, the gap between germline ends came to 18 bases. CDR3 coding DNA: TGCGCCAGCAGTCCAACTACTCCGAAAGCGACCCAGTACTTC. This encodes CASSPTTPKATQYF.

The rearrangement joins TRBV3-1 to TRBJ1-1; D is undetermined. There are 13 residues in the CDR3. Trimming took off 1 base at V and 2 bases at J, with 5 bases between the two ends. Germline assignment: CDR1 LGHDT and CDR2 YNNKEL (reference sequence). The CDR3 coding sequence is TGTGCCAGCAGCCAAGTGTTCAACACTGAAGCTTTCTTT. Residues: CASSQVFNTEAFF.

The chain uses TRBV29-1 and TRBJ2-3; 7 nucleotides align to TRBD2. From germline, CDR1 is SQVTM and CDR2 ANQGSEA. This CDR3 contains 13 residues. The junction had 1 base not matched to a gene; V was cut back by 4 bases and J by 0 bases. CDR3 nucleotides: TGCAGCGTTGGGCGGGAGAGCACAGATACGCAGTATTTT. Translated: CSVGRESTDTQYF.

This clonotype was observed a few times. The chain recombines TRBV6-5 with TRBJ1-2; D is perhaps TRBD1 (5 bases). Germline lookup yields CDR1 MNHEY and CDR2 SVGAGI. The CDR3 loop spans 13 amino acids. V lost 4 bases and J 6 bases, leaving 12 bases between the germline ends. This CDR3 is CASSWGTGDGYTF. CDR3 DNA: TGTGCCAGCAGTTGGGGTACGGGGGATGGCTACACCTTC.

The rearrangement links TRBV7-9 to TRBJ1-2, with D unresolved. V was pared by 5 bases and J by 3 bases, with 7 bases between. There are 12 residues in the CDR3. Germline V gives CDR1 SEHNR, CDR2 FQNEAQ (reference sequence). CDR3 DNA sequence: TGTGCCAGCAGCACCCAGGACTATGGCTACACCTTC. Amino acids: CASSTQDYGYTF.